The next 6 T cell receptor beta chains were all read from a single sample in a study of identical twins' blood T cells. TCRdb analysed the 5' RACE reads with MiXCR anew, one entry per CDR3 protein. The repertoire holds 350,000 to 400,000 distinct CDR3 sequences, with 25% to 35% as singletons. Material: PBMCs. These receptors all stem from a woman between 18 and 49 years old in good health.

Details on this clonotype: A much larger clone lies one base from this, so it may be a read error. The chain uses TRBV2 and TRBJ2-5, with D perhaps TRBD1 or TRBD2 (5 bases each). This CDR3 comprises 10 residues. V was pared by 6 bases and J by 12 bases, with 11 bases between. Per germline, CDR1 SNHLY and CDR2 FYNNEI. This CDR3 reads CASRGTSKYF. In DNA form, the CDR3 reads TGTGCCAGCAGAGGGACCTCGAAGTACTTC.

This rearrangement joins TRBV7-9 to TRBJ2-5; perhaps TRBD2 as D (6 bases). The CDR3 consists of 14 residues. Germline CDR1 is SEHNR and CDR2 is FQNEAQ (reference sequence). V was trimmed by 5 bases and J by 5 bases, leaving 15 bases between them. CDR3 amino acids: CASSPPWGEETQYF. The CDR3 bases are TGTGCCAGCAGCCCCCCCTGGGGGGAGGAGACCCAGTACTTC.

This clonotype was detected a few times. The V call is TRBV10-3, the J call TRBJ1-1; TRBD1 aligns across 7 bases. The CDR3 loop spans 14 amino acids. Germline CDR1 ENHRY, CDR2 SYGVKD. Germline trimming cut 8 bases from V and 1 base from J; bases unmatched to any gene: 7. CDR3 sequence reads: CAIVERQGNTEAFF. For the CDR3, the DNA is TGTGCCATCGTGGAGCGACAGGGGAACACTGAAGCTTTCTTT.

This rearrangement joins TRBV9 to TRBJ2-1; 9 nucleotides line up with TRBD2. Germline CDR1 is SGDLS and CDR2 is YYNGEE. V was clipped by 0 bases and J by 5 bases; unmatched bases: 3. The CDR3 length is 15 residues. In nucleotides, the CDR3 is TGTGCCAGCAGCGTAGGGACTAGCGTTAACAATGAGCAGTTCTTC. It yields the protein CASSVGTSVNNEQFF.

V is TRBV29-1 and J is TRBJ1-5, with D maybe TRBD1 (6 bases). This CDR3 is built from 13 residues. Germline-derived CDR1 and CDR2 are SQVTM and ANQGSEA. Trimming cost V 6 bases and J 6 bases, with 15 bases left between them. In DNA form, the CDR3 reads TGCAGCGTCCTCACAGGGTCGGGTCAGCCCCAGCATTTT. Protein product: CSVLTGSGQPQHF.

On this clonotype itself: A single base separates this from a much larger clone, so it may be a read error. The V call is TRBV6-1, the J call TRBJ1-5; D remains ambiguous. Germline-derived CDR1 and CDR2 are MNHNS and SASEGT. This CDR3 has 14 amino acids. In DNA form, the CDR3 reads TGTGCCAGCAGTGCAGATTATAGCAATCAGCCCCGGCATTTT. This codes for CASSADYSNQPRHF.